Listed here are 23 T cell receptor beta chains from one sample, sequenced in a study of identical twins. TCRdb passed the 5' RACE reads through MiXCR, listing each CDR3 protein once. Of about 730,000 distinct CDR3 sequences in the sample, around 20% were seen once. These data also formed part of another study, on T cells expressing NK-cell markers.

The sequencing sample was made of PBMCs. The receptors here all came from a woman aged 18 to 35 in good health.

This clonotype was recorded at least ten times. V usage is TRBV15 and J usage is TRBJ2-6, with D maybe TRBD1 (6 bases). Germline CDR1 is LNHNV and CDR2 is YYDKDF (reference sequence). The CDR3 loop spans 16 amino acids. The germline V and J ends were trimmed by 1 base and 0 bases, with 7 bases remaining between them. The CDR3 spells CATSRGRGSGANVLTF. The CDR3 DNA reads as TGTGCCACCAGCAGAGGCAGGGGCTCTGGGGCCAACGTCCTGACTTTC.

V is TRBV29-1 and J is TRBJ2-7; a possible D gene is TRBD2 (5 bases). CDR1 and CDR2 from the germline V gene are SQVTM and ANQGSEA. V was clipped by 4 bases and J by 0 bases, with 10 bases between them. CDR3 length: 13 residues. The CDR3 region has the DNA TGCAGCGTTGGACTACCCAGCTCCTACGAGCAGTACTTC. This translates into CSVGLPSSYEQYF.

This clonotype turned up a few times. J is TRBJ1-5 and V is TRBV20-1; no reliable D call. Deletions cut 6 bases from V and 4 bases from J, with 13 bases between. Germline assignment: CDR1 DFQATT and CDR2 SNEGSKA (reference sequence). This CDR3 spans 13 amino acids. CDR3 amino acids: CSATREPNQPQHF. DNA of the CDR3: TGCAGTGCCACCCGGGAACCTAATCAGCCCCAGCATTTT.

This clonotype was seen a handful of times. V is TRBV27 and J is TRBJ2-7; D is perhaps TRBD1 (6 bases). Germline loops: CDR1 MNHEY, CDR2 SMNVEV (reference sequence). The V end lost 3 bases, the J end lost 7 bases, and 16 bases lay between the germline ends. This CDR3 is built from 14 residues. CDR3 DNA sequence: TGTGCCAGCAGTTTGAGGCGGCAGGGGCTGGAGCAGTACTTC. This translates into CASSLRRQGLEQYF.

Ten or more counts support this clonotype. The chain employs TRBV20-1 and TRBJ1-5, with TRBD1 matching 7 bases. Germline loops: CDR1 DFQATT, CDR2 SNEGSKA (reference sequence). Germline trimming cut 4 bases from V and 0 bases from J; bases unmatched to any gene: 6. The CDR3 consists of 15 residues. The CDR3 nucleotides are TGCAGTGCTAAAAGCGGGACAGCTAGCAATCAGCCCCAGCATTTT. Its protein is CSAKSGTASNQPQHF.

The chain employs TRBV6-1 and TRBJ2-5; 8 bases are shared with TRBD2. The V segment lost 5 bases and the J segment 4 bases; nucleotides outside the gene matches: 6. CDR1 is MNHNS and CDR2 is SASEGT in the germline V gene. This CDR3 is built from 14 residues. CDR3 protein: CASSPGGGPETQYF. In nucleotides, the CDR3 is TGTGCCAGCAGTCCCGGGGGGGGGCCAGAGACCCAGTACTTC.

The rearrangement links TRBV2 to TRBJ2-5, with TRBD1 identical over 8 bases. V shed 3 bases and J 4 bases; nucleotides not matched to a gene: 4. Germline V gene sequence: CDR1 SNHLY, CDR2 FYNNEI. The CDR3 has 14 amino acids. CDR3 coding DNA: TGTGCCAGCAGTGAGACACAGGGGGGAGAGACCCAGTACTTC. Translated, it gives CASSETQGGETQYF.

The table lists this clonotype with a few counts. The CDR3 region is CASSSPGTLSDEQFF. The CDR3 region has the DNA TGCGCCAGCAGCTCACCCGGGACGTTATCTGATGAGCAGTTCTTC. J is TRBJ2-1 and V is TRBV5-1; TRBD1 or TRBD2 may be the D gene (5 bases each). The germline V gene encodes CDR1 SGHRS and CDR2 YFSETQ. The CDR3 runs 15 residues. With 3 bases removed from V and 8 bases from J, the gap between germline ends came to 18 bases.

This clonotype was seen a few times. CDR3 nucleotide sequence: TGTGCCAGCAGTTTCTCAAACTACGAGCAGTACTTC. Its translation is CASSFSNYEQYF. The chain is built from TRBV12-3 or TRBV12-4 and TRBJ2-7; no definite D call. The CDR3 covers 12 residues. Trimming stripped 3 bases from V and 3 bases from J, with 6 bases between.

This clonotype has just a few counts. The V and J genes are TRBV12-3 or TRBV12-4 and TRBJ2-7, with D perhaps TRBD1 (6 bases). The ends were cut back, 6 bases at V and 2 bases at J, with 11 bases in the middle. The CDR3 extends over 13 amino acids. The CDR3 DNA follows: TGTGCCAGCAGGTACAGGGATACCTACGAGCAGTACTTC. Translation gives CASRYRDTYEQYF.

The chain links TRBV6-1 to TRBJ1-2; 10 bases fit TRBD1. The germline CDR1 and CDR2 sequences are MNHNS and SASEGT. This CDR3 is built from 17 residues. V dropped 6 bases and J dropped 6; count of bases not matched to a gene: 16. For the CDR3, the DNA is TGTGCCAGCAGGGACTGGACAGGGGGTCTGAGGAATAATGGCTACACCTTC. Amino acid sequence: CASRDWTGGLRNNGYTF.

This clonotype came up many times. The chain employs TRBV10-3 and TRBJ1-2, with a possible D match to TRBD1 (6 bases). Germline CDR1 and CDR2: ENHRY and SYGVKD. V was trimmed by 5 bases and J by 5 bases, leaving 9 bases between them. This CDR3 contains 12 residues. The CDR3 nucleotides read TGTGCCATCAGTCGGACAGAATATGGCTACACCTTC. This gives the protein CAISRTEYGYTF.

The chain has TRBV27 and TRBJ2-1; D not resolved. V lost 2 bases, J lost 6 bases, and 14 bases lay in between. Germline CDR1 reads MNHEY; CDR2 reads SMNVEV (reference sequence). The CDR3 is made up of 15 amino acids. The chain's CDR3 is CASSLNGPQLNEQFF. The CDR3 bases are TGTGCCAGCAGTTTAAACGGCCCTCAACTCAATGAGCAGTTCTTC.

This clonotype occurred a few times. The chain employs TRBV6-1 and TRBJ1-1, with D hard to call. Trimming took off 7 bases at V and 5 bases at J, with 14 bases between the two ends. This CDR3 has 13 amino acids. Germline CDR1 reads MNHNS; CDR2 reads SASEGT. CDR3 DNA sequence: TGTGCCAGCATTGGCGGCCGGCGGACTGAAGCTTTCTTT. It specifies CASIGGRRTEAFF.

This clonotype has only a few counts. V and J are TRBV9 and TRBJ2-7; unclear D gene. V dropped 4 bases and J dropped 2 bases, with 13 bases sitting between them. Germline CDR1 and CDR2: SGDLS and YYNGEE. This CDR3 is 14 amino acids long. CDR3 bases: TGTGCCAGCAGCTCAGAATCTGGGGCCTACGAGCAGTACTTC. Its protein product is CASSSESGAYEQYF.

In this sample, this clonotype turned up a few times. The V call is TRBV7-2, the J call TRBJ2-1; 7 bases are a match to TRBD2. This CDR3 spans 14 amino acids. Germline CDR1 reads SGHTA; CDR2 reads FQGNSA. Trimming removed 2 bases from V and 6 bases from J; junction bases left unmatched: 4. This CDR3 is CASSLSRETNEQFF. In DNA form, the CDR3 reads TGTGCCAGCAGCTTATCGCGGGAGACCAATGAGCAGTTCTTC.

The chain combines TRBV15 with TRBJ2-1; D is possibly TRBD2 (6 bases). The CDR3 is 15 residues long. CDR1 and CDR2 from the germline V gene are LNHNV and YYDKDF (reference sequence). V shed 4 bases and J shed 6 bases, with 16 bases lying between them. CDR3 protein: CATSTPGGRGNEQFF. The CDR3 DNA is TGTGCCACCAGCACTCCCGGGGGACGGGGCAATGAGCAGTTCTTC.

DNA for the CDR3: TGTGCCATCAGAGATAGCGGGGCAGAAGAGACCCAGTACTTC. Its translation is CAIRDSGAEETQYF. J is TRBJ2-5 and V is TRBV10-3; TRBD2 agrees at 8 bases. The CDR3 loop spans 14 amino acids. The germline CDR1 and CDR2 sequences are ENHRY and SYGVKD. The J segment lost 3 bases and the V segment lost 6 bases, leaving 6 bases of the junction unmatched.

The V call is TRBV15, the J call TRBJ2-1; possibly TRBD1 or TRBD2 for D (7 bases each). There are 13 residues in the CDR3. Germline CDR1 LNHNV, CDR2 YYDKDF (reference sequence). V was clipped by 7 bases and J by 8 bases, with 15 bases between them. The CDR3, as DNA: TGTGCCACCAACCGGGACAGCGGGGATGAGCAGTTCTTC. Protein product: CATNRDSGDEQFF.

The chain uses TRBV6-1 and TRBJ2-7; 13 positions match TRBD2. The V gene's germline CDR1 is MNHNS and CDR2 SASEGT. This CDR3 spans 18 amino acids. With 6 bases clipped from V and 3 bases from J, the junction kept 14 bases outside the gene matches. This chain's CDR3 is CASSPRTSGRAKDYEQYF. In DNA form, the CDR3 reads TGTGCCAGCAGCCCGAGAACTAGCGGGAGGGCCAAAGACTACGAGCAGTACTTC.

For this clonotype: An end of the junction does not agree with germline; a read error may underlie this. This chain joins TRBV7-2 and TRBJ2-5; D uncertain. The CDR3 length is 11 residues. CDR1 SGHTA and CDR2 FQGNSA come from the germline V gene. DNA for the CDR3: TGTGCCAGCAGCCCGTCAGAGCCCCAGTACTTC. Translating gives CASSPSEPQYF.

A few counts support this clonotype. The chain recombines TRBV6-1 with TRBJ2-3, with 8 bases that match TRBD2. Germline V gene sequence: CDR1 MNHNS, CDR2 SASEGT. The CDR3 is 16 residues long. The trim removed 5 bases at V and 1 base at J, leaving 8 bases unmatched. CDR3: CASSRRAAGGTDTQYF. CDR3 nucleotide sequence: TGTGCCAGCAGTAGGCGGGCAGCGGGGGGCACAGATACGCAGTATTTT.

In its sample, this clonotype was seen a few times. The V and J genes are TRBV7-2 and TRBJ1-1; D gene uncertain. Trimming removed 1 base from V and 2 bases from J, with 8 bases in between. Germline V gives CDR1 SGHTA, CDR2 FQGNSA. The CDR3 is 14 amino acids. This CDR3 reads CASSLVRSNTEAFF. CDR3 DNA sequence: TGTGCCAGCAGCTTAGTGAGGAGTAACACTGAAGCTTTCTTT.